The rows below give T cell receptor beta chains drawn from one sample of a study of blood T cell repertoires in COVID-19. The data were produced by immunoSEQ multiplex PCR, yet TCRdb's version contains in-frame clones alone and is incomplete. Of 150,000 or so clones detected, roughly nine tenths appear once; the ten largest clones hold approximately 4%. The sequenced sample consisted of peripheral blood. The receptor source for this set is a woman aged 70-85 years with acute or convalescent COVID-19. Each CDR3 is given with its conserved first and last residue. Fields, in order: clone size, V gene, J gene, D gene, CDR3 protein, CDR3 DNA. The D gene is left open where the match is weak. A row's size may be missing; if present it is once, few, many or a size class.

clone_size: -
v_call: TRBV10-3
j_call: TRBJ2-6
d_call: TRBD1
cdr3_aa: CAIRGTGGDAGANVLTF
cdr3_nt: TGTGCCATCAGGGGGACAGGGGGTGACGCTGGGGCCAACGTCCTGACTTTC

clone_size: -
v_call: TRBV24-1
j_call: TRBJ2-5
d_call: TRBD2
cdr3_aa: CATSDPKLAGVSGETQYF
cdr3_nt: TGTGCCACCAGTGACCCAAAACTAGCGGGAGTGAGTGGAGAGACCCAGTACTTC

clone_size: -
v_call: TRBV5-1
j_call: TRBJ1-6
d_call: -
cdr3_aa: CASSSGQLRNSPLHF
cdr3_nt: TGCGCCAGCAGCTCAGGACAGTTAAGGAATTCACCCCTCCACTTT

clone_size: once
v_call: TRBV9
j_call: TRBJ1-2
d_call: -
cdr3_aa: CASSGAGSGGYTF
cdr3_nt: TGTGCCAGCAGCGGCGCGGGGTCGGGGGGCTACACCTTC

clone_size: -
v_call: TRBV18
j_call: TRBJ2-5
d_call: -
cdr3_aa: CASSPPSQETQYF
cdr3_nt: TGTGCCAGCTCACCACCCAGCCAAGAGACCCAGTACTTC

clone_size: -
v_call: TRBV5-1
j_call: TRBJ1-3
d_call: -
cdr3_aa: CASRRDSGNTIYF
cdr3_nt: TGCGCCAGCAGGCGGGACTCTGGAAACACCATATATTTT

clone_size: -
v_call: TRBV4-2
j_call: TRBJ2-2
d_call: TRBD1
cdr3_aa: CASSQARTGLTGELFF
cdr3_nt: TGTGCCAGCAGCCAAGCTAGGACAGGGTTGACCGGGGAGCTGTTTTTT

clone_size: -
v_call: TRBV4-3
j_call: TRBJ2-1
d_call: -
cdr3_aa: CASSQDLEGASYNEQFF
cdr3_nt: TGCGCCAGCAGCCAAGATCTTGAGGGTGCGAGTTACAATGAGCAGTTCTTC

clone_size: -
v_call: TRBV6-5
j_call: TRBJ1-5
d_call: TRBD1
cdr3_aa: CASRKTGTANQPQHF
cdr3_nt: TGTGCCAGCAGAAAGACAGGGACCGCCAATCAGCCCCAGCATTTT

clone_size: once
v_call: TRBV24-1
j_call: TRBJ2-1
d_call: TRBD1
cdr3_aa: CATSVRTGGYNEQFF
cdr3_nt: TGTGCCACCAGTGTTCGGACAGGGGGCTACAATGAGCAGTTCTTC

clone_size: -
v_call: TRBV10-2
j_call: TRBJ1-3
d_call: -
cdr3_aa: CASRQADSGNTIYF
cdr3_nt: TGCGCCAGCAGGCAGGCCGACTCTGGAAACACCATATATTTT

clone_size: -
v_call: TRBV7-8
j_call: TRBJ2-5
d_call: -
cdr3_aa: CASSFGYQETQYF
cdr3_nt: TGTGCCAGCAGCTTCGGTTACCAAGAGACCCAGTACTTC

clone_size: -
v_call: TRBV7-9
j_call: TRBJ2-1
d_call: -
cdr3_aa: CASSSLAAAETEQFF
cdr3_nt: TGTGCCAGCAGCTCGTTAGCGGCGGCGGAGACTGAGCAGTTCTTC

clone_size: -
v_call: TRBV11-2
j_call: TRBJ1-4
d_call: TRBD1
cdr3_aa: CASSLGLGQGSDEKLFF
cdr3_nt: TGTGCCAGCAGCTTAGGTTTGGGACAGGGTTCGGATGAAAAACTGTTTTTT

clone_size: -
v_call: TRBV27
j_call: TRBJ2-5
d_call: TRBD1
cdr3_aa: CASQPRTGWSTQYF
cdr3_nt: TGTGCCAGCCAACCGAGGACAGGGTGGTCGACCCAGTACTTC

clone_size: -
v_call: TRBV5-4
j_call: TRBJ2-1
d_call: -
cdr3_aa: CASSSGQYNEQFF
cdr3_nt: TGTGCCAGCAGCTCTGGACAGTACAATGAGCAGTTCTTC

clone_size: -
v_call: TRBV7-2
j_call: TRBJ2-1
d_call: TRBD2
cdr3_aa: CASSSGGLAGLKQFF
cdr3_nt: TGTGCCAGCAGCTCAGGAGGACTAGCGGGACTCAAGCAGTTCTTC

clone_size: -
v_call: TRBV6-2/TRBV6-3
j_call: TRBJ2-1
d_call: TRBD2
cdr3_aa: CASSYSPAGLATEQFF
cdr3_nt: TGTGCCAGCAGTTACTCCCCCGCGGGACTAGCTACTGAGCAGTTCTTC

clone_size: -
v_call: TRBV19
j_call: TRBJ1-2
d_call: -
cdr3_aa: CASSIRTTNYGYTF
cdr3_nt: TGTGCCAGTAGTATTAGGACAACCAACTATGGCTACACCTTC

clone_size: -
v_call: TRBV28
j_call: TRBJ1-4
d_call: TRBD1
cdr3_aa: CASSLLGQGNEKLFF
cdr3_nt: TGTGCCAGCAGTTTACTCGGACAGGGTAACGAAAAACTGTTTTTT

clone_size: -
v_call: TRBV19
j_call: TRBJ2-2
d_call: TRBD1
cdr3_aa: CASSLGTGMTSGELFF
cdr3_nt: TGTGCCAGTAGTTTAGGGACAGGAATGACATCCGGGGAGCTGTTTTTT

clone_size: -
v_call: TRBV4-1
j_call: TRBJ1-1
d_call: -
cdr3_aa: CASSQVGALNTEAFF
cdr3_nt: TGCGCCAGCAGCCAAGTTGGGGCTTTGAACACTGAAGCTTTCTTT

clone_size: -
v_call: TRBV9
j_call: TRBJ2-3
d_call: TRBD1
cdr3_aa: CASSRGPSTDTQYF
cdr3_nt: TGTGCCAGCAGCAGGGGGCCTAGCACAGATACGCAGTATTTT

clone_size: -
v_call: TRBV4-1
j_call: TRBJ2-4
d_call: TRBD1
cdr3_aa: CASSQQGAGSKNIQYF
cdr3_nt: TGCGCCAGCAGCCAGCAGGGGGCAGGGTCCAAAAACATTCAGTACTTC

clone_size: -
v_call: TRBV5-1
j_call: TRBJ1-4
d_call: -
cdr3_aa: CASSLGWRSDEKLFF
cdr3_nt: TGCGCCAGCAGCTTGGGGTGGAGGTCGGACGAAAAACTGTTTTTT

clone_size: -
v_call: TRBV7-9
j_call: TRBJ2-5
d_call: -
cdr3_aa: CASSSWTRVMRETQYF
cdr3_nt: TGTGCCAGCAGCTCCTGGACCAGGGTGATGAGGGAGACCCAGTACTTC

clone_size: -
v_call: TRBV7-2
j_call: TRBJ1-1
d_call: -
cdr3_aa: CASSLASGTRNTEAFF
cdr3_nt: TGTGCCAGCAGCTTAGCGTCCGGGACAAGGAACACTGAAGCTTTCTTT

clone_size: -
v_call: TRBV6-2/TRBV6-3
j_call: TRBJ2-5
d_call: TRBD1
cdr3_aa: CASSYLTGSTETQYF
cdr3_nt: TGTGCCAGCAGTTACCTGACAGGGTCTACGGAGACCCAGTACTTC

clone_size: few
v_call: TRBV27
j_call: TRBJ2-1
d_call: TRBD2
cdr3_aa: CASSHGTSGMDEQFF
cdr3_nt: TGTGCCAGCAGTCACGGGACTAGCGGGATGGATGAGCAGTTCTTC

clone_size: once
v_call: TRBV4-2
j_call: TRBJ1-2
d_call: TRBD1
cdr3_aa: CASSRGGQDTNYGYTF
cdr3_nt: TGTGCCAGCAGCCGGGGCGGACAGGACACTAACTATGGCTACACCTTC

clone_size: -
v_call: TRBV9
j_call: TRBJ2-1
d_call: -
cdr3_aa: CASSRYGANSGEQFF
cdr3_nt: TGTGCCAGCAGCCGATATGGGGCGAACTCGGGTGAGCAGTTCTTC

clone_size: -
v_call: TRBV7-9
j_call: TRBJ2-1
d_call: TRBD1
cdr3_aa: CASSLVTGAPYNEQFF
cdr3_nt: TGTGCCAGCAGCTTAGTAACAGGGGCTCCCTACAATGAGCAGTTCTTC

clone_size: -
v_call: TRBV6-2/TRBV6-3
j_call: TRBJ2-7
d_call: TRBD1
cdr3_aa: CASSYARDRVTYEQYF
cdr3_nt: TGTGCCAGCAGTTACGCAAGAGACAGGGTAACCTACGAGCAGTACTTC

clone_size: -
v_call: TRBV5-1
j_call: TRBJ2-7
d_call: TRBD1
cdr3_aa: CASSLASGTGTYEQYF
cdr3_nt: TGCGCCAGCAGCTTGGCCTCCGGGACAGGGACCTACGAGCAGTACTTC

clone_size: -
v_call: TRBV5-4
j_call: TRBJ1-1
d_call: -
cdr3_aa: CASSPVGGRTEAFF
cdr3_nt: TGTGCCAGCAGCCCGGTGGGGGGGCGAACTGAAGCTTTCTTT

clone_size: -
v_call: TRBV19
j_call: TRBJ1-2
d_call: TRBD1
cdr3_aa: CASTTGGEWTNYGYTF
cdr3_nt: TGTGCCAGTACTACAGGGGGGGAATGGACTAACTATGGCTACACCTTC

clone_size: once
v_call: TRBV9
j_call: TRBJ2-7
d_call: -
cdr3_aa: CASSVARDNFDEQYF
cdr3_nt: TGTGCCAGCAGCGTAGCCCGAGACAATTTCGACGAGCAGTACTTC

clone_size: -
v_call: TRBV3-1/TRBV3-2
j_call: TRBJ1-1
d_call: -
cdr3_aa: CASSQVGSPGQVEAFF
cdr3_nt: TGTGCCAGCAGCCAAGTTGGGTCACCAGGGCAGGTTGAAGCTTTCTTT

clone_size: -
v_call: TRBV24-1
j_call: TRBJ1-2
d_call: -
cdr3_aa: CATSEYAGGYTF
cdr3_nt: TGTGCCACCAGTGAATACGCCGGTGGCTACACCTTC

clone_size: -
v_call: TRBV18
j_call: TRBJ2-1
d_call: TRBD2
cdr3_aa: CASSRPGTSGRNEQFF
cdr3_nt: TGTGCCAGCTCACGTCCCGGGACTAGCGGGAGGAATGAGCAGTTCTTC

clone_size: -
v_call: TRBV7-8
j_call: TRBJ2-3
d_call: TRBD2
cdr3_aa: CASSFGLGLAGSSNADTQYF
cdr3_nt: TGTGCCAGCAGCTTTGGCCTGGGTCTAGCGGGATCAAGCAACGCAGATACGCAGTATTTT

clone_size: -
v_call: TRBV19
j_call: TRBJ1-5
d_call: -
cdr3_aa: CASSKGLLVRQPQHF
cdr3_nt: TGTGCCAGTAGTAAGGGACTGTTAGTACGTCAGCCCCAGCATTTT

clone_size: -
v_call: TRBV7-2
j_call: TRBJ2-1
d_call: TRBD2
cdr3_aa: CASSLVASGYNNEQFF
cdr3_nt: TGTGCCAGCAGCTTAGTTGCTAGCGGCTACAACAATGAGCAGTTCTTC

clone_size: -
v_call: TRBV7-9
j_call: TRBJ1-2
d_call: -
cdr3_aa: CASSWTGPNYGYTF
cdr3_nt: TGTGCCAGCAGCTGGACTGGACCTAACTATGGCTACACCTTC

clone_size: -
v_call: TRBV4-3
j_call: TRBJ2-5
d_call: -
cdr3_aa: CASSQDGRGQETQYF
cdr3_nt: TGCGCCAGCAGCCAAGATGGCAGGGGCCAAGAGACCCAGTACTTC

clone_size: -
v_call: TRBV6-2/TRBV6-3
j_call: TRBJ2-3
d_call: -
cdr3_aa: CASSYPTYYPLVGSTDTQYF
cdr3_nt: TGTGCCAGCAGTTACCCGACCTATTACCCTTTAGTCGGGAGCACAGATACGCAGTATTTT

clone_size: -
v_call: TRBV18
j_call: TRBJ2-2
d_call: TRBD2
cdr3_aa: CASSPWLAGNTGELFF
cdr3_nt: TGTGCCAGCTCACCATGGCTAGCGGGGAATACCGGGGAGCTGTTTTTT

clone_size: -
v_call: TRBV4-2
j_call: TRBJ2-1
d_call: -
cdr3_aa: CASSQDWSSSYNEQFF
cdr3_nt: TGTGCCAGCAGCCAAGATTGGTCCAGCTCCTACAATGAGCAGTTCTTC